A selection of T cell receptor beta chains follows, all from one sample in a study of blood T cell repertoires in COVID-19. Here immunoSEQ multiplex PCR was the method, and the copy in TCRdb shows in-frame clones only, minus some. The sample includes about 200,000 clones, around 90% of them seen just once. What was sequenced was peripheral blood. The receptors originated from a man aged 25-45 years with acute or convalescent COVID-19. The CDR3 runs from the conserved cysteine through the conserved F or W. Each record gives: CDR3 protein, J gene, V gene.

cdr3_aa: CASSLGTNEGSPLHF
j_call: TRBJ1-6
v_call: TRBV5-1

cdr3_aa: CASSYSGGTGELFF
j_call: TRBJ2-2
v_call: TRBV11-2

cdr3_aa: CASSPLRVGSNQPQHF
j_call: TRBJ1-5
v_call: TRBV18

cdr3_aa: CATSDLILPGIGELFF
j_call: TRBJ2-2
v_call: TRBV24-1

cdr3_aa: CASSYGTSFNEQFF
j_call: TRBJ2-1
v_call: TRBV10-1

cdr3_aa: CASGTGGRSLGYNEQFF
j_call: TRBJ2-1
v_call: TRBV12-5

cdr3_aa: CASSEGLSNSPLHF
j_call: TRBJ1-6
v_call: TRBV6-1

cdr3_aa: CASSSGQGFYEQYF
j_call: TRBJ2-7
v_call: TRBV28

cdr3_aa: CASSLGAGTATGELFF
j_call: TRBJ2-2
v_call: TRBV7-9

cdr3_aa: CASSRGDLKENYGYTF
j_call: TRBJ1-2
v_call: TRBV4-1

cdr3_aa: CASSLPPPGADTQYF
j_call: TRBJ2-3
v_call: TRBV28

cdr3_aa: CASSLGPQGYGYGELFF
j_call: TRBJ2-2
v_call: TRBV7-3

cdr3_aa: CASSSSLESSYEQYF
j_call: TRBJ2-7
v_call: TRBV11-2

cdr3_aa: CLYTPRGIWYEQYF
j_call: TRBJ2-7
v_call: TRBV19

cdr3_aa: CASSNRVSYEQYF
j_call: TRBJ2-7
v_call: TRBV10-1

cdr3_aa: CASSRQLRGRFPEAFF
j_call: TRBJ1-1
v_call: TRBV3-1/TRBV3-2

cdr3_aa: CASSPPSGADTGELFF
j_call: TRBJ2-2
v_call: TRBV18

cdr3_aa: CASGIRPGDRACSGANVLTF
j_call: TRBJ2-6
v_call: TRBV12-5

cdr3_aa: CASSLRATSSEQYF
j_call: TRBJ2-7
v_call: TRBV3-1/TRBV3-2

cdr3_aa: CASGYSGGWGEQYF
j_call: TRBJ2-7
v_call: TRBV7-9

cdr3_aa: CASSRLPGGEKLFF
j_call: TRBJ1-4
v_call: TRBV28

cdr3_aa: CASRDSGQGFYTIYF
j_call: TRBJ1-3
v_call: TRBV6-5

cdr3_aa: CASSPGLPGANVLTF
j_call: TRBJ2-6
v_call: TRBV5-4

cdr3_aa: CASSQNRGHEQYF
j_call: TRBJ2-7
v_call: TRBV7-7

cdr3_aa: CASSPYGNIQYF
j_call: TRBJ2-4
v_call: TRBV19

cdr3_aa: CASSSTHRGGAGNTIYF
j_call: TRBJ1-3
v_call: TRBV7-9

cdr3_aa: CASSQEGGPFLMNTEAFF
j_call: TRBJ1-1
v_call: TRBV4-1